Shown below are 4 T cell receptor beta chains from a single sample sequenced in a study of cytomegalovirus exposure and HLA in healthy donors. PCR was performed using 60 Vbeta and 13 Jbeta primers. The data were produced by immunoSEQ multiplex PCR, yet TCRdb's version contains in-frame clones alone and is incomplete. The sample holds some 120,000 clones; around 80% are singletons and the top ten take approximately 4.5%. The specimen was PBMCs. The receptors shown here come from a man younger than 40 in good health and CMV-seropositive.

The CDR3: CASSLENSRGRGITDTQYF. The CDR3 region has the DNA TGTGCCAGCAGCTTAGAAAATTCTCGCGGGCGAGGCATCACAGATACGCAGTATTTT. The chain carries TRBV7-2 and TRBJ2-3; D possibly corresponds to TRBD2 (5 bases). CDR3 length: 19 amino acids. Per the germline V gene, CDR1 is SGHTA and CDR2 is FQGNSA. V was cut by 1 base and J by 2 bases, with 22 bases left in between.

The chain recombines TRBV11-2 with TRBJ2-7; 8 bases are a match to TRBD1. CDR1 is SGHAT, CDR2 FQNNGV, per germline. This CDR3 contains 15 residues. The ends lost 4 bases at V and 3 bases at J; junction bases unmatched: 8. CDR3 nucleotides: TGTGCCAGCAGCTACTCCCAGGGGGCGGACTACGAGCAGTACTTC. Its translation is CASSYSQGADYEQYF.

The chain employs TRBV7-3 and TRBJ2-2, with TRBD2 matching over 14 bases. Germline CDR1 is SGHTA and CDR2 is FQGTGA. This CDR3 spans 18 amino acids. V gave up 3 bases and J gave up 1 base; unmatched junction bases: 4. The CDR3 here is CASSLGLAGAWNTGELFF. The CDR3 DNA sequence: TGTGCCAGCAGCTTGGGACTAGCGGGGGCATGGAACACCGGGGAGCTGTTTTTT.

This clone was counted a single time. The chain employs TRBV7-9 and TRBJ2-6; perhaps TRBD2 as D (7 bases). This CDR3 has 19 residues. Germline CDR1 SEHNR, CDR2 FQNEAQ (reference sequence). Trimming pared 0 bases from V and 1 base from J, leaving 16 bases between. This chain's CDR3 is CASSLARGARQSGANVLTF. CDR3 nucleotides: TGTGCCAGCAGCTTAGCTCGGGGGGCGCGACAATCTGGGGCCAACGTCCTGACTTTC.